This T cell receptor beta chain emerged from a study of blood T cell repertoires in COVID-19. Study information: Both acute and convalescent COVID-19 samples were obtained from the United States, Italy and Spain. The cDNA or gDNA used as material had been derived from T cells, B-cell-depleted T cells, or PBMCs.

Repertoires were generated with immunoSEQ multiplex PCR, while TCRdb's copy carries only in-frame clones and drops some. The table includes hundreds of thousands of clones, 65% to 85% detected once. The V and J ends lost 5 bases and 6 bases, in that order; junction bases with no gene match: 1. The germline CDR1 and CDR2 sequences are SQVTM and ANQGSEA. The CDR3 consists of 13 residues. The sequence was obtained from a woman between 45 and 60 years old with acute or convalescent COVID-19. The rearrangement links TRBV29-1 to TRBJ2-1; TRBD2 aligns across 13 bases. The sample taken for sequencing was peripheral blood. The CDR3 loop reads CSVRTSGSNEQFF. The CDR3 nucleotides read TGCAGCGTTAGGACTAGCGGGAGCAATGAGCAGTTCTTC.